The clone carrying this TCR beta chain was detected ten times or more. Its antigen remains unknown. TCRdb re-called the 5' RACE reads through MiXCR, storing one row per CDR3 protein. The sample has some 250,000 distinct CDR3 sequences, 6.9% seen once. This specimen comes from a study of T cells after yellow fever vaccination. Study-wide results and caveats: Repertoires sorted by FACS could include abundant clonotypes that are contaminants from the bulk population. Across the CD4 and CD8 compartments, a small share of clonotypes was present in both. Compared with primary, the secondary response was weaker and peaked at day 5, not 15.

Trimming stripped 4 bases from V and 7 bases from J, with 8 bases between. The CDR3 loop spans 12 amino acids. The germline V gene encodes CDR1 SEHNR and CDR2 FQNEAQ (reference sequence). This sequence originates from a young man who received the YFV17D yellow fever vaccine. The chain is built from TRBV7-9 and TRBJ2-1; D possibly corresponds to TRBD1 (6 bases). The source was CD4+ T cells sorted from PBMCs, collected 15 days after the yellow fever booster vaccination. CDR3 in amino acids: CASSSQGNEQFF. The DNA for the CDR3 is TGTGCCAGCAGCTCACAGGGAAATGAGCAGTTCTTC.